What follows is one TCR beta chain and its context. The target of this receptor is not known. No base quality values were provided; no much bigger clone lies one nucleotide off. The immunoSEQ Assay, a bias-controlled multiplex PCR, was used to amplify TCRbeta CDR3 regions from genomic DNA. On the authors' methods: The number of nucleated cells in each sample was estimated from the amplification of reference gene primers within the assay. To quantify the absolute abundance of each unique TCRbeta CDR3 rearrangement, sequence reads were collapsed and filtered. Productive Simpson clonality was computed per sample as the square root of Simpson's diversity index over productive rearrangements. Not all clones reach the TCRdb copy of this immuneACCESS table, which keeps in-frame sequences only. Checked studies attribute under half of the gap to unresolved V genes and leave the rest unexplained. D and trimming were read from the DNA, whereas the V and J calls and clone size are those reported in that table. The sample yields 230,000 or so clones; approximately 81% were counted once. The top ten constitute 15% to 20% of the sample.

The sample comes from a study of blood T cell repertoires in COVID-19 (dated by TCRdb to 2020 to 2022). About the investigation overall: Collaborator samples came from the United States, Italy and Spain and covered acute and convalescent phases of COVID-19. HLA class I and class II types, where available, came from metadata supplied by the sample provider rather than from assay-based typing. The material from the prospective study consisted of cDNA or gDNA derived from T cells, B-cell-depleted T cells, or PBMCs. The repertoires were made available in a free public database intended to serve as a resource for research on the immune response to SARS-CoV-2. Nearly every sample came with metadata listing a de-identified subject ID, COVID-19 status, age in years and sex. The samples were drawn from two sources: the first 160 participants of the ongoing ImmuneRACE study, and over 1,000 subjects contributed by 6 global collaborators. Deeply sampled blood TCRbeta repertoires from subjects exposed to, actively infected with, or recovered from COVID-19 were included in the dataset.

Reading the germline V gene (reference sequence) gives CDR1 LNHDA and CDR2 SQIVND. V has 9 bases trimmed and J has 0 bases trimmed; junction bases matching no gene number 12. From the cysteine through the phenylalanine, the CDR3 covers 17 amino acids. Solely the CDR3 DNA is kept, with 51 bases framed from the first base. The collaborating institutions used their own protocols to collect whole blood in K2EDTA tubes. For TCRbeta analysis, collaborators shipped samples as frozen whole blood, isolated PBMCs, or DNA extracted from either of those sample types. Overall results and qualifications from the work: The amount of clinical and demographic metadata varied by source and participant and was provided uncurated.

The sequence links TRBV19 to TRBJ1-2, with TRBD1 matching 11 junction bases. The sample comprised peripheral blood. The receptor's source is a man aged 25 to 40 with active or convalescent COVID-19. The DNA sequence reads TGTGCCAGCCTTTCGGGACAGGGGGGAATAACTAACTATGGCTACACCTTC. Its product reads: CASLSGQGGITNYGYTF.